This T cell receptor (beta chain) was recorded in a study of T cell clones after liver transplantation. Study context: In this trial, immunosuppression withdrawal was attempted within 2 years of liver transplant. Post-transplant blood was tracked for graft-donor-reactive T cell clones identified in a pre-transplant mixed lymphocyte reaction. As an antigen-independent comparator, third-party-reactive TCRbeta sequences came from pre-transplant mixed lymphocyte reactions.

Sequencing was performed with immunoSEQ multiplex PCR; in TCRdb, only in-frame clones are kept and a portion is missing. This table holds about 75,000 clones, 80% to 85% found once. Per germline, CDR1 SGDLS and CDR2 YYNGEE. The J segment lost 5 bases and the V segment lost 4 bases, leaving 14 bases of the junction unmatched. This CDR3 region has 16 residues. Sequenced here: CD4+ T cells from blood, sampled around 50 months after liver transplant. The TCR comes from a human patient who received a liver transplant. Part of the T cell pool may stem from the graft donor. The chain is built from TRBV9 and TRBJ2-7; TRBD2 matches at 8 bases. The CDR3 DNA sequence: TGTGCCAGCAGCTCGCCCCGGGGGACTAGTCTCCACGAGCAGTACTTC. The encoded protein is CASSSPRGTSLHEQYF. Drawing the rest from reference TRBV9 and TRBJ2-7, the complete variable domain is DSGVTQTPKHLITATGQRVTLRCSPRSGDLSVYWYQQSLDQGLQFLIQYYNGEERAKGNILERFSAQQFPDLHSELNLSSLELGDSALYFCASSSPRGTSLHEQYFGPGTRLTVT.